This TCR beta chain was identified during a study of shared T cell receptors in the human thymus. Only one count was recorded for this clone. TCRdb's table, derived via immunoSEQ multiplex PCR, lists solely in-frame clones and lacks some. This table holds about 380,000 clones, over 90% found once. V was trimmed by 2 bases and J by 1 base, leaving 6 bases between them. Germline V gene sequence: CDR1 SGHNT, CDR2 YYREEE (reference sequence). The CDR3 length is 13 residues. The gene calls are TRBV5-4 and TRBJ1-1; no firm D call. Sequences were obtained from thymocytes. The sequence derives from a human donor. The CDR3 nucleotides are TGTGCCAGCAGCTTTGGAACGAACACTGAAGCTTTCTTT. Amino acid sequence: CASSFGTNTEAFF.